The 5 T cell receptor beta chains listed next were all sequenced from one sample in a study of cytomegalovirus exposure and HLA in healthy donors. This table comes from immunoSEQ multiplex PCR, and its TCRdb copy is limited to in-frame clones, with some not included. The sample carries about 110,000 clones, approximately 85% recorded once. The sequencing input was PBMCs. The origin of the receptors is a woman aged 18 to 35 in good health and CMV-seronegative.

The chain links TRBV5-6 to TRBJ1-1; possible D gene TRBD1, 5 bases. CDR3 size: 13 residues. Germline CDR1 and CDR2: SGHDT and YYEEEE. Deletions cut 3 bases from V and 3 bases from J, with 9 bases between. DNA for the CDR3: TGTGCCAGCAGCTGGTGGGGGGACACTGAAGCTTTCTTT. Encoded protein: CASSWWGDTEAFF.

The gene calls are TRBV5-1 and TRBJ2-5, with TRBD2 identical over 8 bases. Per germline, CDR1 SGHRS and CDR2 YFSETQ. J gave up 0 bases and V 4 bases, and 8 bases lay outside the gene matches. The CDR3 extends over 16 amino acids. The CDR3 sequence: CASSLGGGGYQETQYF. CDR3 DNA: TGCGCCAGCAGCCTAGGCGGCGGGGGGTACCAAGAGACCCAGTACTTC. The complete variable domain, with remaining parts taken from reference TRBV5-1 and TRBJ2-5, reads KAGVTQTPRYLIKTRGQQVTLSCSPISGHRSVSWYQQTPGQGLQFLFEYFSETQRNKGNFPGRFSGRQFSNSRSEMNVSTLELGDSALYLCASSLGGGGYQETQYFGPGTRLLVL.

This clone was detected only once. This sequence joins TRBV28 and TRBJ2-7; 9 nucleotides agree with TRBD1. The V gene's germline CDR1 is MDHEN and CDR2 SYDVKM. V was pared by 5 bases and J by 3 bases, with 11 bases of the junction left unmatched. CDR3 size: 16 residues. Here the CDR3 reads CASSGQGRGRGYEQYF. Written as DNA, the CDR3 is TGTGCCAGCAGTGGACAGGGGCGCGGTCGGGGCTACGAGCAGTACTTC.

This chain connects TRBV5-4 to TRBJ2-1; the match to TRBD2 covers 7 bases. V was clipped by 4 bases and J by 0 bases; unmatched bases: 7. CDR1 is SGHNT and CDR2 is YYREEE in the germline V gene (reference sequence). There are 16 residues in the CDR3. The CDR3 region is CASSRTSDSSYNEQFF. The CDR3 nucleotides are TGTGCCAGCAGCCGCACTAGCGACAGCTCCTACAATGAGCAGTTCTTC.

The chain combines TRBV28 with TRBJ1-6; D might be TRBD1 (5 bases). Trimming pared 3 bases from V and 10 bases from J, leaving 13 bases between. Germline V CDR1 and CDR2: MDHEN, SYDVKM. CDR3 length equals 14 residues. The CDR3, as DNA: TGTGCCAGCAGTTTGGGACTTTTGGGATCACCCCTCCACTTT. Amino acid sequence: CASSLGLLGSPLHF.